The next 24 T cell receptor beta chains were all read from a single sample in a study of CD8+CD57+ T cells in acquired aplastic anemia. Profiling of TCR beta VDJ combinations and CDR3 sequences used genomic DNA as template. In TCRdb, the reads were re-called with MiXCR into one record per CDR3 protein. Here the sample spans around 180,000 distinct CDR3 sequences, around 60% being singletons. Sequencing used sorted CD4+, CD8+, or CD8+CD57+ T cells (not recorded which) from PBMCs. All receptors come from a human donor in good health.

The V and J genes are TRBV2 and TRBJ1-1, with 7 bases matching TRBD1. Germline values: CDR1 SNHLY, CDR2 FYNNEI. V lost 7 bases to trimming and J lost 6 bases; unmatched junction nucleotides: 5. This CDR3 has 12 residues. CDR3 residues: CASTWTGSEAFF. The CDR3 coding sequence is TGTGCCAGCACCTGGACAGGTTCTGAAGCTTTCTTT.

This clonotype turned up a few times. The rearrangement uses TRBV15 and TRBJ1-6, with D maybe TRBD1 (6 bases). Germline CDR1 is LNHNV and CDR2 is YYDKDF (reference sequence). V lost 0 bases, J lost 6 bases, and 9 bases lay in between. CDR3 size: 15 residues. The CDR3 spells CATSRDGGLNSPLHF. For the CDR3, the DNA is TGTGCCACCAGCAGAGATGGGGGGCTTAATTCACCCCTCCACTTT.

This clonotype was counted at least ten times. The chain carries TRBV29-1 and TRBJ1-2; D is undetermined. The CDR3 runs to 13 residues. Germline CDR1 reads SQVTM; CDR2 reads ANQGSEA. The ends were cut back, 1 base at V and 8 bases at J, with 14 bases in the middle. The CDR3 loop reads CSVEVREEGGYTF. CDR3 coding DNA: TGCAGCGTTGAAGTACGAGAAGAAGGGGGCTACACCTTC.

The chain is built from TRBV29-1 and TRBJ1-1, with D perhaps matching TRBD1 (5 bases). Trimming removed 7 bases from V and 3 bases from J, with 12 bases in between. There are 12 residues in the CDR3. The germline gives CDR1 SQVTM, CDR2 ANQGSEA. Written as DNA, the CDR3 is TGCAGCGCCAGGGAGGGGTACACTGAAGCTTTCTTT. Its protein is CSAREGYTEAFF.

A few counts support this clonotype. The chain links TRBV7-3 to TRBJ2-5, with D unclear. This CDR3 comprises 13 residues. The V end was cut by 5 bases, the J end by 1 base, with 8 bases between. CDR1 is SGHTA and CDR2 is FQGTGA in the germline V gene. The CDR3 region has the DNA TGTGCCAGCAGCGCGACTGTCCAAGAGACCCAGTACTTC. Protein sequence: CASSATVQETQYF. Full variable domain (rest looked up from reference TRBV7-3 and TRBJ2-5): GAGVSQTPSNKVTEKGKYVELRCDPISGHTALYWYRQSLGQGPEFLIYFQGTGAADDSGLPNDRFFAVRPEGSVSTLKIQRTERGDSAVYLCASSATVQETQYFGPGTRLLVL.

This clonotype occurred many times. This chain links TRBV7-3 with TRBJ2-3, with a tentative D call TRBD2 (6 bases). V was pared by 4 bases and J by 0 bases, with 14 bases between. The CDR3 has 16 residues. The germline V gene encodes CDR1 SGHTA and CDR2 FQGTGA. CDR3 sequence (DNA): TGTGCCAGCAGCTCCTTAGCGGAGTCGAGCACAGATACGCAGTATTTT. Protein: CASSSLAESSTDTQYF.

The sample holds a few counts of this clonotype. CDR3: CASSTTGMGTGELFF. The CDR3 DNA sequence: TGTGCCAGCAGTACGACAGGGATGGGCACCGGGGAGCTGTTTTTT. This chain uses TRBV2 with TRBJ2-2; 7 positions agree with TRBD1. The CDR3 runs 15 residues. Trimming took 5 bases from V and 4 from J; bases not matched to a gene: 7. Germline assignment: CDR1 SNHLY and CDR2 FYNNEI.

J is TRBJ2-7 and V is TRBV7-6; D may be TRBD2 (5 bases). Germline CDR1 SGHVS, CDR2 FNYEAQ. V was pared by 1 base and J by 5 bases, with 9 bases between. The CDR3 consists of 13 residues. The CDR3 region has the DNA TGTGCCAGCAGCTTAGGTGACTATAACGAGCAGTACTTC. Translation: CASSLGDYNEQYF.

The J gene is TRBJ1-6, the V gene TRBV10-3, with D possibly TRBD1 on 6 matching bases. CDR3 length: 17 amino acids. The germline V and J ends were trimmed by 6 bases and 8 bases, with 23 bases remaining between them. Germline V lookup: CDR1 ENHRY, CDR2 SYGVKD. CDR3 DNA sequence: TGTGCCATCAGCTCGCCTAATACAGGGATAACGGATTCACCCCTCCACTTT. Translation gives CAISSPNTGITDSPLHF.

This clonotype was counted many times. The chain combines TRBV7-9 with TRBJ1-3; perhaps TRBD1 as D (5 bases). The CDR3 is 14 residues long. The V end was cut by 6 bases, the J end by 6 bases, with 15 bases between. The germline CDR1 and CDR2 sequences are SEHNR and FQNEAQ (reference sequence). The CDR3 DNA follows: TGTGCCAGCAGTCAGGGTGTTCCTACAAACACCATATATTTT. Translating it yields CASSQGVPTNTIYF.

The gene calls are TRBV15 and TRBJ2-7; D possibly corresponds to TRBD2 (5 bases). Per germline, CDR1 LNHNV and CDR2 YYDKDF (reference sequence). This CDR3 has 15 amino acids. Deletions cut 3 bases from V and 5 bases from J, with 17 bases between. CDR3 sequence reads: CATSRADFNDDEQYF. For the CDR3, the DNA is TGTGCCACCAGCAGGGCGGACTTCAATGATGACGAGCAGTACTTC.

This clonotype was observed many times. The chain is built from TRBV20-1 and TRBJ2-1; 7 nucleotides line up with TRBD2. Losses at the gene ends were 0 bases for V and 7 bases for J; bases not matched to a gene: 9. The CDR3 has 15 amino acids. CDR1 and CDR2 (germline): DFQATT, SNEGSKA (reference sequence). The CDR3: CSARDISGAWNEQFF. CDR3 sequence (DNA): TGCAGTGCTAGAGATATCAGCGGGGCCTGGAATGAGCAGTTCTTC.

The genes are TRBV10-3 and TRBJ2-7; D is uncertain. Germline V lookup: CDR1 ENHRY, CDR2 SYGVKD. Trimming took off 0 bases at V and 3 bases at J, with 12 bases between the two ends. CDR3 length: 15 amino acids. The CDR3 reads CAISESTRRSYEQYF. The CDR3 DNA is TGTGCCATCAGTGAGTCTACGCGCCGGAGCTACGAGCAGTACTTC.

V and J are TRBV7-2 and TRBJ2-7; D is uncertain. CDR1 is SGHTA, CDR2 FQGNSA, per germline. Trimming left V 8 bases short and J 3 bases short, with 8 bases between. The CDR3 runs 11 residues. CDR3 DNA sequence: TGTGCCAGCCACGACGGCTACGAGCAGTACTTC. As protein: CASHDGYEQYF.

This clonotype turned up a few times. This sequence joins TRBV7-3 and TRBJ2-5; perhaps TRBD2 as D (7 bases). Trimming left V 4 bases short and J 7 bases short, with 19 bases between. Germline loops: CDR1 SGHTA, CDR2 FQGTGA. This CDR3 is 15 amino acids long. The CDR3 reads CASSSGRRGDVTQYF. The CDR3 region has the DNA TGTGCCAGCAGCTCCGGGAGGAGGGGGGATGTGACCCAGTACTTC.

This clonotype was observed at least ten times. The CDR3 bases are TGTGCCAGCAGTGACAGGCAGGTTGGCCGCGAGCAGTACTTC. This encodes CASSDRQVGREQYF. The chain joins TRBV2 to TRBJ2-7, with D unresolved. This CDR3 is 14 amino acids long. The germline V gene encodes CDR1 SNHLY and CDR2 FYNNEI. V lost 3 bases to trimming and J lost 6 bases, with 15 bases between them.

This clonotype came up once. The genes are TRBV29-1 and TRBJ2-7; 11 nucleotides match TRBD1. The CDR3 totals 11 residues. V dropped 3 bases and J dropped 13; count of bases not matched to a gene: 5. Germline CDR1 SQVTM, CDR2 ANQGSEA. The DNA of the CDR3 is TGCAGCGTTGATGCGGGACAGGGGGTATACTTC. Translating it yields CSVDAGQGVYF.

The chain is built from TRBV6-5 and TRBJ1-6, with a possible D match to TRBD1 (5 bases). The CDR3 contains 12 residues. Trimming cost V 8 bases and J 7 bases, with 9 bases left between them. The germline V gene encodes CDR1 MNHEY and CDR2 SVGAGI. DNA of the CDR3: TGTGCCAGCCGGGGGGGGAATTCACCCCTCCACTTT. It encodes CASRGGNSPLHF.

The chain uses TRBV29-1 and TRBJ1-5; TRBD1 aligns across 12 bases. V lost 5 bases and J lost 3; bases outside the gene matches: 11. CDR3 length: 17 amino acids. Germline lookup yields CDR1 SQVTM and CDR2 ANQGSEA. In DNA, the CDR3 is TGCAGCGTTCCTACCGAAGGGACAGGGGGCCTCAATCAGCCCCAGCATTTT. Translating it yields CSVPTEGTGGLNQPQHF.

This clonotype was seen at least ten times. The CDR3 loop reads CASSYRQGNTGELFF. In DNA, the CDR3 is TGTGCCAGCAGTTACAGACAGGGGAACACCGGGGAGCTGTTTTTT. The chain uses TRBV6-5 and TRBJ2-2; 7 bases line up with TRBD1. There are 15 residues in the CDR3. CDR1 is MNHEY, CDR2 SVGAGI, per germline. The ends lost 2 bases at V and 1 base at J; junction bases unmatched: 1.

The table lists this clonotype with a count of one. The V gene is TRBV5-1, the J gene TRBJ1-1; D is possibly TRBD1 (6 bases). CDR1 and CDR2 from the germline V gene are SGHRS and YFSETQ. Trimming pared 1 base from V and 4 bases from J, leaving 17 bases between. The CDR3 has 16 amino acids. CDR3: CASSLMGRGVSTEAFF. The DNA of the CDR3 is TGCGCCAGCAGCTTGATGGGAAGGGGGGTGAGCACTGAAGCTTTCTTT.

This clonotype showed up many times. The CDR3 protein is CASSLAGGVRRNEQYF. The CDR3 nucleotides are TGTGCCAGCAGCTTGGCCGGGGGAGTTAGGAGGAACGAGCAGTACTTC. The gene calls are TRBV5-6 and TRBJ2-7, with a possible D match to TRBD2 (6 bases). CDR1 and CDR2 (germline): SGHDT, YYEEEE. This CDR3 is built from 16 residues. The ends were cut back, 0 bases at V and 5 bases at J, with 18 bases in the middle.

J is TRBJ2-7 and V is TRBV5-1, with D possibly being TRBD2 (5 bases). The V and J ends lost 0 bases and 4 bases respectively, with 23 bases between them. Germline V gene data show CDR1 as SGHRS and CDR2 as YFSETQ. CDR3 size: 18 residues. In DNA form, the CDR3 reads TGCGCCAGCAGCTTGGATCGACCGGCGGGTAACGACCGGTACGAGCAGTACTTC. This sequence encodes CASSLDRPAGNDRYEQYF.

About this clonotype itself: The final CDR3 position lacks the conserved phenylalanine or tryptophan, pointing to a likely read error. The chain uses TRBV2 and TRBJ2-7; 8 bases are shared with TRBD1. Germline V lookup: CDR1 SNHLY, CDR2 FYNNEI. The CDR3 sequence is 12 residues long. The CDR3 sequence is CVSSDRGHEQYL. CDR3 DNA: TGTGTCAGCAGCGACAGGGGCCACGAGCAGTACCTC.